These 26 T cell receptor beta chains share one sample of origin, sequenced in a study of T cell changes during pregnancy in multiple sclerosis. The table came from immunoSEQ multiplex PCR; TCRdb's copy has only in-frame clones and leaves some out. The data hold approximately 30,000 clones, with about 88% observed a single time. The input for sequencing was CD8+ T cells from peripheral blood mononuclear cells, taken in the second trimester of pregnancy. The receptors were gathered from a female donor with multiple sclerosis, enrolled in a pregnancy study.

The CDR3 region is CASSPTTGAFLGYTF. The CDR3 DNA sequence: TGTGCCAGCAGCCCAACGACAGGGGCTTTCCTTGGCTACACCTTC. The J gene is TRBJ1-2, the V gene TRBV7-9; 8 nucleotides agree with TRBD1. J gave up 7 bases and V 5 bases, and 12 bases lay outside the gene matches. In germline, CDR1 is SEHNR, CDR2 FQNEAQ (reference sequence). This CDR3 is built from 15 residues.

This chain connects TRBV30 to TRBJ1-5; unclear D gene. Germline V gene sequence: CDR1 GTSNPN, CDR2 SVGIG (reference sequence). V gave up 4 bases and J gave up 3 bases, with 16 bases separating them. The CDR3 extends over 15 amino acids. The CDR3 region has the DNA TGTGCCTGGACCCCCCGGGAGGGTTACAATCAGCCCCAGCATTTT. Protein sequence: CAWTPREGYNQPQHF. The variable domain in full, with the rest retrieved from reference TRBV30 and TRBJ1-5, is SQTIHQWPATLVQPVGSPLSLECTVEGTSNPNLYWYRQAAGRGLQLLFYSVGIGQISSEVPQNLSASRPQDRQFILSSKKLLLSDSGFYLCAWTPREGYNQPQHFGDGTRLSIL.

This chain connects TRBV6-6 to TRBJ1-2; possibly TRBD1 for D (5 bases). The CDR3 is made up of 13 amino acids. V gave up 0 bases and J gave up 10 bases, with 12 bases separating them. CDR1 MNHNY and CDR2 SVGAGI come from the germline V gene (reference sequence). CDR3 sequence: CASSYSGQHVYTF. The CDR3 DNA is TGTGCCAGCAGTTACTCGGGGCAGCACGTCTACACCTTC.

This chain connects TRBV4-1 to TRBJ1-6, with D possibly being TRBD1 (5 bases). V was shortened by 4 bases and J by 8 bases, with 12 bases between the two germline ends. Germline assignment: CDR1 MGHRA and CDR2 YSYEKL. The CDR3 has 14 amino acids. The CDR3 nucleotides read TGCGCCAGCAGCCCGTGGGGGGGGGATTCACCCCTCCACTTT. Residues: CASSPWGGDSPLHF.

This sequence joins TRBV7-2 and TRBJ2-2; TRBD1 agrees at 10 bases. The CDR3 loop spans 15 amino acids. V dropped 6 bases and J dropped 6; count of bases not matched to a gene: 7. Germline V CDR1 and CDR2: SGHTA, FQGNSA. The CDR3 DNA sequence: TGTGCCAGCAGAAAGGACAGGGGGAGGGCCGGGGAGCTGTTTTTT. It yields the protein CASRKDRGRAGELFF.

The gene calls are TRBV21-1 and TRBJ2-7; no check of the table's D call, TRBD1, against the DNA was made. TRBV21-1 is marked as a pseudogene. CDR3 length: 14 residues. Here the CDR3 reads CASSKRHRGYEQYF. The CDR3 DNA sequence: TGTGCCAGCAGCAAAAGACACAGGGGTTACGAGCAGTACTTC.

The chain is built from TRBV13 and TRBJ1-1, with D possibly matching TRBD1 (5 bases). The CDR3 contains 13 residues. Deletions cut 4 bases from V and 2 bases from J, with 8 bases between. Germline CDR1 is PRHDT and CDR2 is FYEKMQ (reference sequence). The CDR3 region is CASSSGGNTEAFF. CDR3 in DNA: TGTGCCAGCAGCTCGGGGGGTAACACTGAAGCTTTCTTT.

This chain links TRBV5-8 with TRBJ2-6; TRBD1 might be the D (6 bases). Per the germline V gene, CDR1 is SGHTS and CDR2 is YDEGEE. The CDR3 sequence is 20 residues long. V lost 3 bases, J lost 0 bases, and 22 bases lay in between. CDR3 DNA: TGTGCCAGCAGCTCCTACAGGGTACGTGTGGCCTACTCTGGGGCCAACGTCCTGACTTTC. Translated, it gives CASSSYRVRVAYSGANVLTF.

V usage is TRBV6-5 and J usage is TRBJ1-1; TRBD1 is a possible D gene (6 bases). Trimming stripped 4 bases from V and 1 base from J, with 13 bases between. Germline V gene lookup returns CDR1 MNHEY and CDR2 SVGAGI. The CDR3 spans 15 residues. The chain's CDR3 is CASSSRQGPNTEAFF. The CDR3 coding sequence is TGTGCCAGCAGTTCGAGGCAGGGGCCGAACACTGAAGCTTTCTTT.

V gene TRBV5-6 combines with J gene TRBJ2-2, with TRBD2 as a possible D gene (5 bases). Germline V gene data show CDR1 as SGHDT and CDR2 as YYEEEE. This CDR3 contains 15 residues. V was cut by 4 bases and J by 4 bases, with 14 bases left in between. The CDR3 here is CASSRERGFTGELFF. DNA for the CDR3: TGTGCCAGCAGCCGGGAAAGAGGGTTCACCGGGGAGCTGTTTTTT. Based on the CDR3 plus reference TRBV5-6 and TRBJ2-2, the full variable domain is DAGVTQSPTHLIKTRGQQVTLRCSPKSGHDTVSWYQQALGQGPQFIFQYYEEEERQRGNFPDRFSGHQFPNYSSELNVNALLLGDSALYLCASSRERGFTGELFFGEGSRLTVL.

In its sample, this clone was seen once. As DNA, the CDR3 is TGTGCCAGCAGCCTCTTAGTCGGCGCAGGGAACAGAAACTACGAGCAGTACTTC. Residues: CASSLLVGAGNRNYEQYF. V gene TRBV7-8 combines with J gene TRBJ2-7, with D perhaps TRBD1 (5 bases). Germline V gives CDR1 SGHVS, CDR2 FQNEAQ. The CDR3 has 18 amino acids. Deletions cut 5 bases from V and 3 bases from J, with 26 bases between. Variable domain in full (rest from reference TRBV7-8 and TRBJ2-7): GAGVSQSPRYKVAKRGQDVALRCDPISGHVSLFWYQQALGQGPEFLTYFQNEAQLDKSGLPSDRFFAERPEGSVSTLKIQRTQQEDSAVYLCASSLLVGAGNRNYEQYFGPGTRLTVT.

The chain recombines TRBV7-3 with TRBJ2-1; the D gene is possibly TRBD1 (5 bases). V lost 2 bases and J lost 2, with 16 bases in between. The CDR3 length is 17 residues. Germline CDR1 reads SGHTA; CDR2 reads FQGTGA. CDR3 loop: CASSLWLGEGAYNEQFF. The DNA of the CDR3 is TGTGCCAGCAGCTTATGGCTAGGGGAAGGGGCCTACAATGAGCAGTTCTTC.

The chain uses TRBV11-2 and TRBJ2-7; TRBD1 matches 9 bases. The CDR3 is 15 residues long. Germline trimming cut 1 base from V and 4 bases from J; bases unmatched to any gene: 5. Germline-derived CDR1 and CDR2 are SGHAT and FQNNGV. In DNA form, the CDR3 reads TGTGCCAGCAGCTTAGGGACAGGGGAGGATTACGAGCAGTACTTC. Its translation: CASSLGTGEDYEQYF.

The CDR3 DNA reads TGTGCCAGTAGTGTCCCGGGACAGGGAGGATACGAGCAGTACTTC. It translates to CASSVPGQGGYEQYF. The chain uses TRBV19 and TRBJ2-7; 9 positions match TRBD1. V trimming: 5 bases; J trimming: 4 bases; junction bases outside the gene matches: 9. CDR1 and CDR2 (germline): LNHDA, SQIVND (reference sequence). The CDR3 is made up of 15 amino acids.

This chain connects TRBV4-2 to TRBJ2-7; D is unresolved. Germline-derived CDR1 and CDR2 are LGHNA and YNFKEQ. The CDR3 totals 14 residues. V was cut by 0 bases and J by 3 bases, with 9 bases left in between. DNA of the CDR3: TGTGCCAGCAGCCAAGATGGCACCAACTACGAGCAGTACTTC. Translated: CASSQDGTNYEQYF.

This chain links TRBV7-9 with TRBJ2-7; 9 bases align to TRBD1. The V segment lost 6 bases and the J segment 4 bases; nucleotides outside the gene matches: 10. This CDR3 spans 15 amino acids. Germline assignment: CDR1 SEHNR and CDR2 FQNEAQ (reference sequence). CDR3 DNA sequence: TGTGCCAGCAGACCCTCTCCGGGACAGGGATACGAGCAGTACTTC. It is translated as CASRPSPGQGYEQYF.

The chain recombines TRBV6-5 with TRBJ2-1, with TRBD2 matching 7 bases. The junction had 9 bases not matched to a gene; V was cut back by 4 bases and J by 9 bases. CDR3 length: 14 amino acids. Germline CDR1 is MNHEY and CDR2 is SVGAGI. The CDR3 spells CASSLGSSGGEQFF. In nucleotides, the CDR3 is TGTGCCAGCAGTTTGGGCTCTTCGGGGGGTGAGCAGTTCTTC.

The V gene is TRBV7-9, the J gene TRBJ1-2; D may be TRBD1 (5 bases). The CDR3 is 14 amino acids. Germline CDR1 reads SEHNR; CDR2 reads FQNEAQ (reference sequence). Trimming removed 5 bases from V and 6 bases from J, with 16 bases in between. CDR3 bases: TGTGCCAGCAGCATCTTGCCGGGGGAAAATGGCTACACCTTC. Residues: CASSILPGENGYTF.

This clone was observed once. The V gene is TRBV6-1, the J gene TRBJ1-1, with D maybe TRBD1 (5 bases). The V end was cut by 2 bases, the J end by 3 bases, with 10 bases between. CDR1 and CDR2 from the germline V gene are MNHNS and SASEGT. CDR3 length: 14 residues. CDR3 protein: CASSEQGLHTEAFF. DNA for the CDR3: TGTGCCAGCAGTGAACAGGGCCTACACACTGAAGCTTTCTTT.

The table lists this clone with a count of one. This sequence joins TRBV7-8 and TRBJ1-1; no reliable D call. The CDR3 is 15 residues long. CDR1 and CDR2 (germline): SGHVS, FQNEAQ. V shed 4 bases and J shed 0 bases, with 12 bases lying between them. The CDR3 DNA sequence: TGTGCCAGCAGCTCCGGCAGGCGAATGAACACTGAAGCTTTCTTT. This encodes CASSSGRRMNTEAFF.

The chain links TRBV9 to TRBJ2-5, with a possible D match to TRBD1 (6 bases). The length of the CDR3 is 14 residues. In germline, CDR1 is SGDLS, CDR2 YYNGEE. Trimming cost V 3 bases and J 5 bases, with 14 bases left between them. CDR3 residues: CASSAQGMEETQYF. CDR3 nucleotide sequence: TGTGCCAGCAGCGCCCAGGGGATGGAGGAGACCCAGTACTTC.

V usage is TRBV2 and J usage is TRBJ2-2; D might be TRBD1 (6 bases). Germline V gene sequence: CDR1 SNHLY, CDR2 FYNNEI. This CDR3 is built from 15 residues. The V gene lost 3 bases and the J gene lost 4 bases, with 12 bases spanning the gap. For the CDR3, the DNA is TGTGCCAGCAGTGAGGTTCAGGGGTCCACCGGGGAGCTGTTTTTT. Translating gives CASSEVQGSTGELFF.

The DNA of the CDR3 is TGTGCCAGCTCACCTAACCCCCCGGGACTCATATACGAGCAGTACTTC. It translates to CASSPNPPGLIYEQYF. This rearrangement joins TRBV18 to TRBJ2-7; D is perhaps TRBD2 (6 bases). The V end was cut by 3 bases, the J end by 4 bases, with 19 bases between. The CDR3 is 16 amino acids. Per germline, CDR1 KGHSH and CDR2 LQKENI.

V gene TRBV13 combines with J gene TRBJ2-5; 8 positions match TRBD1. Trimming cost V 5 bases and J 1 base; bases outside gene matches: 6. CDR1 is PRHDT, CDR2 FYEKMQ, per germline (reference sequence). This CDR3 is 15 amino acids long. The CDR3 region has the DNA TGTGCCAGCAGCCTCCGGACAGGGAGCCAAGAGACCCAGTACTTC. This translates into CASSLRTGSQETQYF.

CDR3: CASSTTGAINTEAFF. Written as DNA, the CDR3 is TGTGCCAGTAGTACGACAGGGGCCATCAACACTGAAGCTTTCTTT. The chain joins TRBV19 to TRBJ1-1; 8 bases fit TRBD1. CDR1 is LNHDA and CDR2 is SQIVND in the germline V gene (reference sequence). There are 15 residues in the CDR3. The J segment lost 2 bases and the V segment lost 4 bases, leaving 6 bases of the junction unmatched.

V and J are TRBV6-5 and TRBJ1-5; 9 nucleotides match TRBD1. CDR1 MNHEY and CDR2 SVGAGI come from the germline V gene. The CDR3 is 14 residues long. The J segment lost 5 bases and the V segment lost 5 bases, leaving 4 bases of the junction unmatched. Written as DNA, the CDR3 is TGTGCCAGCAGTAACGACAGGGGGGATCAGCCCCAGCATTTT. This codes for CASSNDRGDQPQHF.